The 27 T cell receptor beta chains given below trace back to one sample, sequenced in a study of CD8 T cells in ankylosing spondylitis. TCRdb re-analysed the 5' RACE reads in MiXCR, keeping a single row per CDR3 protein. The data contain some 140,000 distinct CDR3 sequences, roughly an eighth of them singletons. Sequenced sample: blood, either unsorted or a sorted T cell fraction (not recorded which). All receptors derive from a female donor with ankylosing spondylitis or in good health (not recorded which).

V usage is TRBV4-1 and J usage is TRBJ2-3, with 8 bases lining up with TRBD2. The CDR3 totals 17 residues. Germline V gives CDR1 MGHRA, CDR2 YSYEKL. The trim removed 0 bases at V and 2 bases at J, leaving 7 bases unmatched. CDR3 coding DNA: TGCGCCAGCAGCCAAGATAAGGCGGGGGGCCCCACAGATACGCAGTATTTT. It specifies CASSQDKAGGPTDTQYF.

This clonotype appeared a few times. The DNA for the CDR3 is TGCGCCCACTTTGAGCAGTTCTTC. It translates to CAHFEQFF. The V gene is TRBV23-1, the J gene TRBJ2-1; no reliable D call. TRBV23-1 is an ORF; its function is uncertain. Trimming removed 11 bases at V and 9 bases at J, with 5 bases between. This CDR3 contains 8 residues.

This clonotype was found many times. This rearrangement joins TRBV20-1 to TRBJ2-2; no reliable D call. The CDR3 is 18 amino acids. Trimming cost V 6 bases and J 0 bases, with 23 bases left between them. Germline values: CDR1 DFQATT, CDR2 SNEGSKA (reference sequence). The CDR3 protein is CSAQTMGSYFANTGELFF. The CDR3, as DNA: TGCAGTGCCCAAACTATGGGCAGTTACTTCGCGAACACCGGGGAGCTGTTTTTT.

This clonotype was seen ten or more times. The chain uses TRBV20-1 and TRBJ1-6, with 7 nucleotides matching TRBD1. This CDR3 is 13 amino acids long. CDR1 and CDR2 (germline): DFQATT, SNEGSKA (reference sequence). The V segment lost 6 bases and the J segment 4 bases; nucleotides outside the gene matches: 3. The CDR3 region has the DNA TGCAGTGCCGCGGGACAGTATAATTCACCCCTCCACTTT. It specifies CSAAGQYNSPLHF.

This clonotype was observed at least ten times. V is TRBV5-1 and J is TRBJ2-3; 9 bases align to TRBD2. Looked up from germline, CDR1 is SGHRS and CDR2 is YFSETQ. This CDR3 is built from 15 residues. V lost 1 base, J lost 3 bases, and 3 bases stayed unmatched. The CDR3 nucleotides read TGCGCCAGCAGCTTGACTCTAGCGGGAACAGATACGCAGTATTTT. It translates to CASSLTLAGTDTQYF. The complete variable domain, with remaining parts taken from reference TRBV5-1 and TRBJ2-3, reads KAGVTQTPRYLIKTRGQQVTLSCSPISGHRSVSWYQQTPGQGLQFLFEYFSETQRNKGNFPGRFSGRQFSNSRSEMNVSTLELGDSALYLCASSLTLAGTDTQYFGPGTRLTVL.

This clonotype was detected many times. The chain employs TRBV19 and TRBJ2-1; D remains ambiguous. This CDR3 is built from 11 residues. With 6 bases removed from V and 8 bases from J, the gap between germline ends came to 8 bases. Per the germline V gene, CDR1 is LNHDA and CDR2 is SQIVND (reference sequence). CDR3 in amino acids: CASSRADEQFF. The CDR3 coding sequence is TGTGCCAGTAGCCGGGCGGATGAGCAGTTCTTC.

The table lists this clonotype with a few counts. The chain employs TRBV3-1 and TRBJ1-3, with a possible D match to TRBD1 (5 bases). Trimming took 0 bases from V and 2 from J, leaving 14 bases between them. The CDR3 has 17 amino acids. CDR1 and CDR2 from the germline V gene are LGHDT and YNNKEL (reference sequence). The CDR3 DNA reads TGTGCCAGCAGCCAAGATCAGGTGACAGTAACTGGAAACACCATATATTTT. Encoded protein: CASSQDQVTVTGNTIYF.

At least ten counts were recorded for this clonotype. The V gene is TRBV27, the J gene TRBJ2-1; a weak D match, TRBD2 (6 bases). V lost 5 bases, J lost 6 bases, and 11 bases lay in between. This CDR3 is built from 13 residues. CDR1 and CDR2 (germline): MNHEY, SMNVEV (reference sequence). The CDR3 nucleotides are TGTGCCAGCAGTCCCTGGGACTTCAATGAGCAGTTCTTC. This encodes CASSPWDFNEQFF.

This clonotype has ten or more counts. The V and J genes are TRBV20-1 and TRBJ1-5, with TRBD1 matching 10 bases. The germline V gene has CDR1 DFQATT and CDR2 SNEGSKA (reference sequence). With V trimmed by 2 bases and J by 3 bases, 7 bases remained unmatched. The CDR3 has 16 amino acids. The CDR3 loop reads CSARRRTGGANQPQHF. The CDR3 bases are TGCAGTGCTAGACGGAGGACAGGGGGTGCCAATCAGCCCCAGCATTTT.

The table lists this clonotype with many counts. CDR3 sequence reads: CASRPAANTGELFF. The CDR3, as DNA: TGTGCCAGCAGGCCAGCGGCGAACACCGGGGAGCTGTTTTTT. The gene calls are TRBV7-6 and TRBJ2-2; D may be TRBD2 (5 bases). Germline V lookup: CDR1 SGHVS, CDR2 FNYEAQ. The CDR3 loop spans 14 amino acids. Trimming stripped 6 bases from V and 0 bases from J, with 8 bases between.

There are many counts of this clonotype. The genes are TRBV5-1 and TRBJ2-1, with TRBD2 matching 9 bases. The ends lost 4 bases at V and 7 bases at J; junction bases unmatched: 6. The CDR3 loop spans 14 amino acids. CDR1 and CDR2 from the germline V gene are SGHRS and YFSETQ. Written as DNA, the CDR3 is TGCGCCAGCAGCCTGCCAACTAGCGGGAATGAGCAGTTCTTC. This sequence encodes CASSLPTSGNEQFF. Drawing the rest from reference TRBV5-1 and TRBJ2-1, the complete variable domain is KAGVTQTPRYLIKTRGQQVTLSCSPISGHRSVSWYQQTPGQGLQFLFEYFSETQRNKGNFPGRFSGRQFSNSRSEMNVSTLELGDSALYLCASSLPTSGNEQFFGPGTRLTVL.

The chain has TRBV29-1 and TRBJ1-4; D unresolved. The CDR3 runs to 14 residues. V gave up 6 bases and J gave up 2 bases, with 13 bases separating them. Germline lookup yields CDR1 SQVTM and CDR2 ANQGSEA. The CDR3 spells CSVGLGPTNEKLFF. CDR3 sequence (DNA): TGCAGCGTCGGACTCGGGCCTACTAATGAAAAACTGTTTTTT.

This clonotype was observed at least ten times. The V gene is TRBV2, the J gene TRBJ1-2, with 8 bases lining up with TRBD1. Trimming cost V 4 bases and J 3 bases; bases outside gene matches: 1. This CDR3 is built from 13 residues. Germline CDR1 SNHLY, CDR2 FYNNEI. The DNA of the CDR3 is TGTGCCAGCAGTGCGGACAGGGACTATGGCTACACCTTC. This gives the protein CASSADRDYGYTF.

At least ten counts were recorded for this clonotype. The V call is TRBV7-9, the J call TRBJ2-4; weak D call: TRBD1 (5 bases). Germline-derived CDR1 and CDR2 are SEHNR and FQNEAQ (reference sequence). The length of the CDR3 is 16 residues. Trimming removed 5 bases at V and 0 bases at J, with 14 bases between. The CDR3 sequence: CASSPWTFLAKNIQYF. The CDR3 DNA follows: TGTGCCAGCAGCCCTTGGACATTTTTAGCCAAAAACATTCAGTACTTC.

This clonotype was detected many times. The rearrangement links TRBV7-8 to TRBJ2-3; 11 nucleotides align to TRBD2. Germline CDR1 reads SGHVS; CDR2 reads FQNEAQ. The CDR3 length is 18 residues. V trimming: 6 bases; J trimming: 6 bases; junction bases outside the gene matches: 17. The CDR3 nucleotides are TGTGCCAGCAGTCCACCCCTGAGGCTAGCGGGGGGCCGGGATACGCAGTATTTT. Translation: CASSPPLRLAGGRDTQYF.

Notes on this clonotype: Mismatch with germline at one junction end may stem from a read error. CDR3 protein: CASSSDRGLF. The CDR3 DNA follows: TGTGCCAGCAGCTCTGATCGGGGCTTATTC. The rearrangement joins TRBV11-3 to TRBJ2-5; either TRBD1 or TRBD2 may supply D (5 bases each). The CDR3 covers 10 residues. Germline CDR1 reads SGHNT; CDR2 reads YENEEA.

In this sample, this clonotype turned up a few times. This rearrangement joins TRBV11-2 to TRBJ1-4; D not resolved. The CDR3 consists of 14 residues. Germline-derived CDR1 and CDR2 are SGHAT and FQNNGV. Between the trimmed V and J ends, which lost 0 bases and 7 bases, there was a span of 9 bases. The chain's CDR3 is CASSLDLAREKLFF. The CDR3 DNA reads TGTGCCAGCAGCTTAGATCTGGCGCGTGAAAAACTGTTTTTT.

This clonotype was detected ten times or more. This sequence joins TRBV29-1 and TRBJ1-2; perhaps TRBD1 as D (5 bases). V was cut by 0 bases and J by 8 bases, with 16 bases left in between. This CDR3 is 14 amino acids long. Germline loops: CDR1 SQVTM, CDR2 ANQGSEA. Written as DNA, the CDR3 is TGCAGCGTTGAAGATCAGGGCCAGGGTAGGGGCTACACCTTC. This sequence encodes CSVEDQGQGRGYTF. Together with reference TRBV29-1 and TRBJ1-2, the CDR3 gives the full variable domain: SAVISQKPSRDICQRGTSLTIQCQVDSQVTMMFWYRQQPGQSLTLIATANQGSEATYESGFVIDKFPISRPNLTFSTLTVSNMSPEDSSIYLCSVEDQGQGRGYTFGSGTRLTVV.

In its sample, this clonotype was seen many times. The chain joins TRBV6-5 to TRBJ1-5; D unclear. Deletions cut 0 bases from V and 0 bases from J, with 3 bases between. Germline V lookup: CDR1 MNHEY, CDR2 SVGAGI. The CDR3 loop spans 14 amino acids. The CDR3 coding sequence is TGTGCCAGCAGTTACTCCTTTAGCAATCAGCCCCAGCATTTT. Protein sequence: CASSYSFSNQPQHF.

This clonotype was observed at least ten times. This chain uses TRBV7-9 with TRBJ2-5; D not resolved. V dropped 5 bases and J dropped 5 bases, with 9 bases sitting between them. The CDR3 totals 12 residues. Germline V gene sequence: CDR1 SEHNR, CDR2 FQNEAQ (reference sequence). The CDR3, as DNA: TGTGCCAGCAGCCCCACCCGGGAGACCCAGTACTTC. Translating it yields CASSPTRETQYF.

This clonotype was seen at least ten times. The J gene is TRBJ1-1, the V gene TRBV15; possibly TRBD1 for D (5 bases). From germline, CDR1 is LNHNV and CDR2 YYDKDF (reference sequence). The CDR3 consists of 13 residues. Deletions cut 2 bases from V and 8 bases from J, with 12 bases between. CDR3 coding DNA: TGTGCCACCAGCAGAAGGGGTTTCCCCGAAGCTTTCTTT. This gives the protein CATSRRGFPEAFF.

At least ten counts were recorded for this clonotype. J is TRBJ2-1 and V is TRBV7-2; no definite D call. The CDR3 is 13 residues long. The V and J ends lost 0 bases and 7 bases respectively, with 7 bases between them. In germline, CDR1 is SGHTA, CDR2 FQGNSA. CDR3: CASSLALWNEQFF. CDR3 in DNA: TGTGCCAGCAGCTTAGCGCTCTGGAATGAGCAGTTCTTC.

This clonotype showed up many times. The J gene is TRBJ1-5, the V gene TRBV19, with D unclear. Germline V CDR1 and CDR2: LNHDA, SQIVND (reference sequence). V lost 0 bases, J lost 4 bases, and 10 bases lay in between. CDR3 length: 15 residues. The CDR3 loop is CASSIDRRPNQPQHF. The CDR3, as DNA: TGTGCCAGTAGTATAGACAGGCGGCCTAATCAGCCCCAGCATTTT. Combining the CDR3 with reference TRBV19 and TRBJ1-5 gives the whole variable domain DGGITQSPKYLFRKEGQNVTLSCEQNLNHDAMYWYRQDPGQGLRLIYYSQIVNDFQKGDIAEGYSVSREKKESFPLTVTSAQKNPTAFYLCASSIDRRPNQPQHFGDGTRLSIL.

This clonotype was seen repeatedly, ten times or more. V gene TRBV7-8 combines with J gene TRBJ1-6, with no clear D. This CDR3 comprises 16 residues. V gave up 2 bases and J gave up 7 bases, with 15 bases separating them. Germline V lookup: CDR1 SGHVS, CDR2 FQNEAQ. The CDR3 sequence: CASSLIGWVANSPLHF. In nucleotides, the CDR3 is TGTGCCAGCAGCTTAATTGGGTGGGTTGCCAATTCACCCCTCCACTTT.

V usage is TRBV4-2 and J usage is TRBJ2-1, with TRBD2 identical over 10 bases. CDR3 length: 16 residues. Germline CDR1 LGHNA, CDR2 YNFKEQ. After removal of 0 bases from V and 7 bases from J, the junction contained 6 bases not matched to a gene. The CDR3 nucleotides are TGTGCCAGCAGCCAAGATACAGGACTAGCGGAGAATGAGCAGTTCTTC. Translated: CASSQDTGLAENEQFF.

This clonotype was counted ten times or more. The chain combines TRBV7-8 with TRBJ2-4; D tentatively reads TRBD1 or TRBD2 (6 bases each). Germline CDR1 reads SGHVS; CDR2 reads FQNEAQ. Deletions cut 4 bases from V and 8 bases from J, with 18 bases between. CDR3 size: 15 residues. In DNA form, the CDR3 reads TGTGCCAGCAGCTCTAACGGCCCCGGGGGCGACATTCAGTACTTC. Translating it yields CASSSNGPGGDIQYF.

The chain couples TRBV7-2 to TRBJ2-3; D is unresolved. Deletions cut 3 bases from V and 4 bases from J, with 11 bases between. Looked up from germline, CDR1 is SGHTA and CDR2 is FQGNSA. The CDR3 is 14 amino acids. The CDR3 DNA sequence: TGTGCCAGCAGCTTTGATACGGGTCCAGATACGCAGTATTTT. It specifies CASSFDTGPDTQYF. Variable domain in full (rest from reference TRBV7-2 and TRBJ2-3): GAGVSQSPSNKVTEKGKDVELRCDPISGHTALYWYRQSLGQGLEFLIYFQGNSAPDKSGLPSDRFSAERTGGSVSTLTIQRTQQEDSAVYLCASSFDTGPDTQYFGPGTRLTVL.